The 31 T cell receptor beta chains below all came from one sample that was sequenced in a study of cytomegalovirus exposure and HLA in healthy donors. The PCR was carried out with 60 Vbeta primers and 13 Jbeta primers. TCRdb's copy holds only in-frame clones and misses some; the assay was immunoSEQ multiplex PCR. The sample records approximately 220,000 clones, roughly four fifths being singletons. Sample: PBMCs. The receptors were sampled from a girl aged 10 to 17 in good health and CMV-seronegative.

The rearrangement uses TRBV18 and TRBJ2-7, with TRBD2 identical over 11 bases. This CDR3 contains 14 residues. V was pared by 5 bases and J by 2 bases, with 2 bases of the junction left unmatched. In germline, CDR1 is KGHSH, CDR2 LQKENI. In nucleotides, the CDR3 is TGTGCCAGCTCAGCTAGCGGGGGGACCTACGAGCAGTACTTC. Encoded protein: CASSASGGTYEQYF.

This rearrangement joins TRBV6-6 to TRBJ1-5; no reliable D call. The CDR3 has 12 residues. Trimming left V 7 bases short and J 0 bases short, with 4 bases between. CDR1 is MNHNY, CDR2 SVGAGI, per germline (reference sequence). CDR3 sequence reads: CASTNSNQPQHF. The CDR3 bases are TGTGCCAGCACCAATAGCAATCAGCCCCAGCATTTT.

This CDR3 is CASSLGPRGAAETQYF. The CDR3 DNA reads as TGTGCCAGCAGCTTAGGTCCCCGGGGGGCCGCGGAGACCCAGTACTTC. V and J are TRBV7-9 and TRBJ2-5, with D perhaps matching TRBD2 (7 bases). The V gene lost 1 base and the J gene lost 5 bases, with 17 bases spanning the gap. CDR3 length: 16 amino acids. Germline assignment: CDR1 SEHNR and CDR2 FQNEAQ (reference sequence).

This clone was picked up one time. The rearrangement links TRBV30 to TRBJ2-7, with TRBD1 matching 9 bases. In germline, CDR1 is GTSNPN, CDR2 SVGIG (reference sequence). The J segment lost 2 bases and the V segment lost 3 bases, leaving 5 bases of the junction unmatched. CDR3 length equals 14 residues. The CDR3 sequence: CAWRPGQGTYEQYF. DNA of the CDR3: TGTGCCTGGAGGCCGGGACAGGGTACCTACGAGCAGTACTTC.

The chain joins TRBV5-4 to TRBJ1-1; a weak D match, TRBD1 (5 bases). The CDR3 loop spans 15 amino acids. Between the trimmed V and J ends, which lost 0 bases and 4 bases, there was a span of 13 bases. Germline-derived CDR1 and CDR2 are SGHNT and YYREEE (reference sequence). CDR3 bases: TGTGCCAGCAGCTTGGAGAGTGGGGGAGGCACTGAAGCTTTCTTT. Translation: CASSLESGGGTEAFF.

This chain uses TRBV4-3 with TRBJ2-3, with TRBD2 identical over 7 bases. Germline V gene data show CDR1 as LGHNA and CDR2 as YSLEER. With V trimmed by 0 bases and J by 4 bases, 10 bases remained unmatched. The CDR3 extends over 17 amino acids. CDR3 sequence (DNA): TGCGCCAGCAGCCAAGATCTATTCAGGGAGGGTGCAGATACGCAGTATTTT. Its protein is CASSQDLFREGADTQYF.

CDR3 sequence reads: CASRALYSYEQYF. The DNA of the CDR3 is TGTGCCAGCAGAGCTCTATACAGCTACGAGCAGTACTTC. The chain carries TRBV28 and TRBJ2-7; D is uncertain. Trimming removed 6 bases at V and 3 bases at J, with 12 bases between. Germline V gene lookup returns CDR1 MDHEN and CDR2 SYDVKM. The CDR3 sequence is 13 residues long. Based on the CDR3 plus reference TRBV28 and TRBJ2-7, the full variable domain is DVKVTQSSRYLVKRTGEKVFLECVQDMDHENMFWYRQDPGLGLRLIYFSYDVKMKEKGDIPEGYSVSREKKERFSLILESASTNQTSMYLCASRALYSYEQYFGPGTRLTVT.

The rearrangement uses TRBV20-1 and TRBJ2-1; D is uncertain. V dropped 6 bases and J dropped 5 bases, with 8 bases sitting between them. This CDR3 is built from 11 residues. The germline V gene has CDR1 DFQATT and CDR2 SNEGSKA (reference sequence). The CDR3 loop reads CSAMFHNEQFF. The CDR3 coding sequence is TGCAGTGCCATGTTCCACAATGAGCAGTTCTTC.

This clone was seen only a few times. One junction end disagrees with the germline gene, perhaps due to a read error. The chain couples TRBV7-7 to TRBJ1-4; 7 bases are a match to TRBD1. The CDR3 sequence is 15 residues long. CDR1 is SSHAT and CDR2 is FNYEAQ in the germline V gene (reference sequence). CDR3 sequence (DNA): TGTGCTAGCAGCGCAACAGGGGCTGTAGGTGAAAAACTGTTTTTT. Translating gives CASSATGAVGEKLFF. The full variable domain, completed using reference TRBV7-7 and TRBJ1-4, is GAGVSQSPRYKVTKRGQDVTLRCDPISSHATLYWYQQALGQGPEFLTYFNYEAQPDKSGLPSDRFSAERPEGSISTLTIQRTEQRDSAMYRCASSATGAVGEKLFFGSGTQLSVL.

There are a few counts of this clone. The DNA of the CDR3 is TGTGCCAGCAGCCCGTCGGGACTAGCGGGGGTCGGGGAGCTGTTTTTT. Amino acid sequence: CASSPSGLAGVGELFF. The chain has TRBV7-9 and TRBJ2-2, with 14 nucleotides matching TRBD2. Germline V lookup: CDR1 SEHNR, CDR2 FQNEAQ (reference sequence). Trimming cost V 5 bases and J 7 bases; bases outside gene matches: 6. The CDR3 totals 16 residues. Full variable domain (missing parts from reference TRBV7-9 and TRBJ2-2): DTGVSQNPRHKITKRGQNVTFRCDPISEHNRLYWYRQTLGQGPEFLTYFQNEAQLEKSRLLSDRFSAERPKGSFSTLEIQRTEQGDSAMYLCASSPSGLAGVGELFFGEGSRLTVL.

This clone has a handful of counts. V usage is TRBV7-2 and J usage is TRBJ1-1; 7 bases are shared with TRBD1. The CDR3 totals 14 residues. Germline loops: CDR1 SGHTA, CDR2 FQGNSA. Trimming cost V 3 bases and J 7 bases; bases outside gene matches: 8. CDR3: CASSLGWTGFEAFF. The CDR3 DNA follows: TGTGCCAGCAGCTTGGGGTGGACAGGATTTGAAGCTTTCTTT.

The chain is built from TRBV10-3 and TRBJ2-7; TRBD1 agrees at 11 bases. The CDR3 runs 14 residues. CDR1 is ENHRY, CDR2 SYGVKD, per germline. V shed 6 bases and J 3 bases; nucleotides not matched to a gene: 4. The CDR3 region has the DNA TGTGCCATCAGCCAGGGACAGGGGGTCTACGAGCAGTACTTC. This gives the protein CAISQGQGVYEQYF.

The J gene is TRBJ2-1, the V gene TRBV5-5; D gene unclear. CDR3 length: 11 residues. V lost 1 base and J lost 13, with 9 bases in between. Germline CDR1 and CDR2: SGHKS and YYEKEE (reference sequence). CDR3 residues: CASSLLVAQFF. The CDR3 bases are TGTGCCAGCAGCTTGTTAGTAGCCCAGTTCTTC.

The rearrangement links TRBV7-2 to TRBJ1-3; no reliable D call. The V end lost 1 base, the J end lost 0 bases, and 16 bases lay between the germline ends. The germline CDR1 and CDR2 sequences are SGHTA and FQGNSA. This CDR3 contains 18 residues. The CDR3 bases are TGTGCCAGCAGCTTAGAGCGAGGGCCCCTAAGCTCTGGAAACACCATATATTTT. This codes for CASSLERGPLSSGNTIYF.

The rearrangement links TRBV7-9 to TRBJ2-1; 11 nucleotides line up with TRBD2. CDR3 size: 15 residues. Germline V lookup: CDR1 SEHNR, CDR2 FQNEAQ (reference sequence). The ends lost 1 base at V and 7 bases at J; junction bases unmatched: 3. CDR3 nucleotides: TGTGCCAGCAGCTTAGTAGCGGGAGGGCCGAATGAGCAGTTCTTC. Translation gives CASSLVAGGPNEQFF.

The chain employs TRBV28 and TRBJ1-2; 7 bases agree with TRBD1. J gave up 6 bases and V 7 bases, and 8 bases lay outside the gene matches. This CDR3 is built from 13 residues. Germline V gene sequence: CDR1 MDHEN, CDR2 SYDVKM. The CDR3 bases are TGTGCCAGCAACAGGGGCCGGATGGATGGCTACACCTTC. Translated, it gives CASNRGRMDGYTF.

The chain joins TRBV28 to TRBJ1-1, with D perhaps TRBD1 (6 bases). Germline loops: CDR1 MDHEN, CDR2 SYDVKM. This CDR3 region has 15 residues. V was cut by 3 bases and J by 7 bases, with 18 bases left in between. The CDR3 coding sequence is TGTGCCAGCAGTTTGACCGGATTGGGGGCCCTTGAAGCTTTCTTT. It translates to CASSLTGLGALEAFF.

The V call is TRBV28, the J call TRBJ2-2, with D uncertain. Trimming took off 6 bases at V and 3 bases at J, with 14 bases between the two ends. There are 15 residues in the CDR3. Germline assignment: CDR1 MDHEN and CDR2 SYDVKM. DNA of the CDR3: TGTGCCAGCAGAGGCAGCAGGCCGTACACCGGGGAGCTGTTTTTT. It yields the protein CASRGSRPYTGELFF.

This chain links TRBV10-3 with TRBJ1-5; no definite D call. V was trimmed by 3 bases and J by 4 bases, leaving 19 bases between them. Germline V gives CDR1 ENHRY, CDR2 SYGVKD. This CDR3 is 17 amino acids long. Here the CDR3 DNA reads TGTGCCATCAGTGACCCCCCGGGATCCTGGGATAATCAGCCCCAGCATTTT. It is translated as CAISDPPGSWDNQPQHF.

The chain joins TRBV28 to TRBJ2-7, with TRBD1 identical over 8 bases. Per germline, CDR1 MDHEN and CDR2 SYDVKM. This CDR3 is 11 amino acids long. The V gene end was trimmed by 10 bases and the J gene end by 3 bases; junction bases not matched to a gene: 2. The CDR3 is CATTGGYEQYF. The CDR3 bases are TGTGCCACCACAGGGGGCTACGAGCAGTACTTC. The whole variable domain, filled in from reference TRBV28 and TRBJ2-7, reads DVKVTQSSRYLVKRTGEKVFLECVQDMDHENMFWYRQDPGLGLRLIYFSYDVKMKEKGDIPEGYSVSREKKERFSLILESASTNQTSMYLCATTGGYEQYFGPGTRLTVT.

The chain employs TRBV5-4 and TRBJ2-7, with TRBD1 matching over 10 bases. Per the germline V gene, CDR1 is SGHNT and CDR2 is YYREEE (reference sequence). This CDR3 has 15 residues. Trimming took 2 bases from V and 3 from J; bases not matched to a gene: 5. CDR3 DNA: TGTGCCAGCAGCTTTTCCGGGACAGGGGTCTACGAGCAGTACTTC. Its protein product is CASSFSGTGVYEQYF.

The chain employs TRBV28 and TRBJ1-1; 7 bases line up with TRBD1. This CDR3 contains 15 residues. V gave up 2 bases and J gave up 6 bases; unmatched junction bases: 9. Germline V CDR1 and CDR2: MDHEN, SYDVKM. The CDR3 bases are TGTGCCAGCAGTTTACACAGAGGGCAGGGGGCTGAAGCTTTCTTT. Translating gives CASSLHRGQGAEAFF.

The J gene is TRBJ2-3, the V gene TRBV6-6, with 9 nucleotides matching TRBD2. Per the germline V gene, CDR1 is MNHNY and CDR2 is SVGAGI (reference sequence). Losses at the gene ends were 6 bases for V and 0 bases for J; bases not matched to a gene: 7. This CDR3 region has 16 residues. CDR3 nucleotide sequence: TGTGCCAGCAGCTCAATTAGCGGGGGAAGCACAGATACGCAGTATTTT. Protein sequence: CASSSISGGSTDTQYF.

The chain combines TRBV4-2 with TRBJ1-2; 9 bases fit TRBD1. The CDR3 extends over 16 amino acids. Germline V lookup: CDR1 LGHNA, CDR2 YNFKEQ. Trimming cost V 1 base and J 4 bases; bases outside gene matches: 7. As DNA, the CDR3 is TGTGCCAGCAGCCAAGTTTCGGGACAGGGACCCTATGGCTACACCTTC. As protein: CASSQVSGQGPYGYTF.

The chain carries TRBV4-2 and TRBJ2-1; 8 nucleotides match TRBD2. CDR3 length: 16 residues. Germline lookup yields CDR1 LGHNA and CDR2 YNFKEQ. The J segment lost 5 bases and the V segment lost 0 bases, leaving 6 bases of the junction unmatched. CDR3 amino acids: CASSQDILADNNEQFF. The CDR3 DNA reads TGTGCCAGCAGCCAAGATATACTAGCGGATAACAATGAGCAGTTCTTC.

CDR3 sequence reads: CASSLVQGIFSPLHF. Written as DNA, the CDR3 is TGTGCCAGCAGCTTGGTGCAGGGGATTTTTTCACCCCTCCACTTT. V gene TRBV5-6 combines with J gene TRBJ1-6; D perhaps matches TRBD1 (6 bases). The CDR3 length is 15 residues. Deletions cut 0 bases from V and 9 bases from J, with 13 bases between. The V gene's germline CDR1 is SGHDT and CDR2 YYEEEE.

The rearrangement links TRBV19 to TRBJ1-5, with no clear D. The CDR3 contains 12 residues. Germline V gives CDR1 LNHDA, CDR2 SQIVND (reference sequence). V lost 4 bases and J 3 bases, leaving 4 bases between the germline ends. The CDR3 reads CASSNFNQPQHF. CDR3 in DNA: TGTGCCAGTAGTAACTTCAATCAGCCCCAGCATTTT.

The V gene is TRBV7-2, the J gene TRBJ1-3; D gene uncertain. Trimming removed 1 base from V and 0 bases from J, with 7 bases in between. CDR1 and CDR2 (germline): SGHTA, FQGNSA. This CDR3 spans 15 amino acids. CDR3 bases: TGTGCCAGCAGCTTAGAGCTAGGCTCTGGAAACACCATATATTTT. Amino acids: CASSLELGSGNTIYF.

This sequence joins TRBV10-3 and TRBJ1-1; 8 bases fit TRBD1. The CDR3 length is 14 residues. Germline V gene sequence: CDR1 ENHRY, CDR2 SYGVKD. V lost 5 bases to trimming and J lost 2 bases; unmatched junction nucleotides: 4. CDR3 protein: CAISRTGTNTEAFF. CDR3 DNA: TGTGCCATCAGTCGGACAGGGACTAACACTGAAGCTTTCTTT.

The chain carries TRBV27 and TRBJ1-1; 7 positions match TRBD1. The CDR3 loop spans 11 amino acids. The ends lost 7 bases at V and 7 bases at J; junction bases unmatched: 3. Germline assignment: CDR1 MNHEY and CDR2 SMNVEV (reference sequence). CDR3 sequence (DNA): TGTGCCAGCACGGCAGGGGGTGAAGCTTTCTTT. Amino acid sequence: CASTAGGEAFF.

This clone was picked up a small number of times. The chain carries TRBV28 and TRBJ2-1; perhaps TRBD1 as D (5 bases). V was pared by 8 bases and J by 10 bases, with 15 bases between. The CDR3 sequence is 12 residues long. Germline CDR1 MDHEN, CDR2 SYDVKM. The CDR3 DNA reads as TGTGCCAGCTCCTGGGGCAATAGAGAGCAGTTCTTC. Translated: CASSWGNREQFF.